Listed here are 15 T cell receptor beta chains from one sample, sequenced in a study of shared clonotypes between healthy human individuals. Libraries were prepared by immunoSEQ multiplex PCR; TCRdb keeps only in-frame clonotypes and omits some of them. The table has some 530,000 clones, 60% to 80% seen once; the top ten hold around 12%. Material for sequencing was PBMCs. The receptors here all came from a woman in her thirties or forties in good health. Some clones in this sample may be carry-over from other donors' samples.

The chain uses TRBV18 and TRBJ1-1, with TRBD1 matching 9 bases. CDR1 and CDR2 from the germline V gene are KGHSH and LQKENI. The CDR3 is 17 amino acids. V trimming: 4 bases; J trimming: 4 bases; junction bases outside the gene matches: 13. The CDR3 reads CASSLLASPTGGTEAFF. DNA of the CDR3: TGTGCCAGCTCACTCCTCGCATCCCCGACAGGGGGCACTGAAGCTTTCTTT.

CDR3 region: CAWGAGTSYPVVHEQYF. As DNA, the CDR3 is TGTGCCTGGGGAGCCGGGACCTCATATCCGGTGGTCCACGAGCAGTACTTC. This rearrangement joins TRBV30 to TRBJ2-7; the D gene could be TRBD1 or TRBD2 (5 bases each). The CDR3 length is 17 residues. Germline V lookup: CDR1 GTSNPN, CDR2 SVGIG (reference sequence). Trimming took 5 bases from V and 5 from J, leaving 28 bases between them.

V usage is TRBV14 and J usage is TRBJ1-1, with D unclear. V lost 1 base, J lost 4 bases, and 13 bases lay in between. Per the germline V gene, CDR1 is SGHDN and CDR2 is FVKESK. The CDR3 runs 15 residues. CDR3 coding DNA: TGTGCCAGCAGCCAAGCCCGATTGGGTTTCACTGAAGCTTTCTTT. Translation: CASSQARLGFTEAFF.

This clone appeared once. The J gene is TRBJ2-5, the V gene TRBV27; unclear D gene. The CDR3 totals 13 residues. Germline V gene sequence: CDR1 MNHEY, CDR2 SMNVEV (reference sequence). V lost 2 bases to trimming and J lost 3 bases, with 7 bases between them. The CDR3 nucleotides read TGTGCCAGCAGTTTAGTAGGGAAAGAGACCCAGTACTTC. Its protein product is CASSLVGKETQYF.

In its sample, this clone was seen a few times. The chain has TRBV7-9 and TRBJ1-2, with D possibly being TRBD1 (6 bases). This CDR3 comprises 13 residues. Germline assignment: CDR1 SEHNR and CDR2 FQNEAQ (reference sequence). V lost 5 bases to trimming and J lost 4 bases, with 11 bases between them. Here the CDR3 reads CASSPGGRYGYTF. CDR3 nucleotide sequence: TGTGCCAGCAGCCCGGGGGGGCGCTATGGCTACACCTTC.

About this clone itself: Other DNA sequences in this specimen translate into the identical CDR3. V is TRBV30 and J is TRBJ2-7; D call uncertain. The CDR3 runs 11 residues. Germline assignment: CDR1 GTSNPN and CDR2 SVGIG (reference sequence). V was pared by 2 bases and J by 6 bases, with 8 bases between. CDR3 sequence: CAWSLGGEQYF. CDR3 nucleotide sequence: TGTGCCTGGAGTCTAGGCGGCGAGCAGTACTTC.

The chain couples TRBV2 to TRBJ2-7, with 8 nucleotides matching TRBD1. J gave up 7 bases and V 7 bases, and 9 bases lay outside the gene matches. Germline V gene data show CDR1 as SNHLY and CDR2 as FYNNEI. CDR3 size: 13 residues. DNA of the CDR3: TGTGCCAGCATGGGGACAGGATGGAGGGAGCAGTACTTC. Translated, it gives CASMGTGWREQYF. The full variable domain, with the rest looked up from reference TRBV2 and TRBJ2-7, is EPEVTQTPSHQVTQMGQEVILRCVPISNHLYFYWYRQILGQKVEFLVSFYNNEISEKSEIFDDQFSVERPDGSNFTLKIRSTKLEDSAMYFCASMGTGWREQYFGPGTRLTVT.

The chain carries TRBV27 and TRBJ2-1, with 8 nucleotides matching TRBD2. The germline V gene encodes CDR1 MNHEY and CDR2 SMNVEV (reference sequence). The CDR3 runs 15 residues. Trimming removed 3 bases from V and 7 bases from J; junction bases left unmatched: 8. CDR3 DNA: TGTGCCAGCAGTTTGGGAGCGGGAGTGGGTAATGAGCAGTTCTTC. Translated, it gives CASSLGAGVGNEQFF.

The chain recombines TRBV7-6 with TRBJ1-6; 10 nucleotides align to TRBD1. The germline V gene has CDR1 SGHVS and CDR2 FNYEAQ. V lost 5 bases and J lost 9; bases outside the gene matches: 4. This CDR3 is 14 amino acids long. CDR3 loop: CASSRDRGGSPLHF. The CDR3 nucleotides read TGTGCCAGCAGCAGGGACAGGGGAGGTTCACCCCTCCACTTT. Based on the CDR3 plus reference TRBV7-6 and TRBJ1-6, the full variable domain is GAGVSQSPRYKVTKRGQDVALRCDPISGHVSLYWYRQALGQGPEFLTYFNYEAQQDKSGLPNDRFSAERPEGSISTLTIQRTEQRDSAMYRCASSRDRGGSPLHFGNGTRLTVT.

J is TRBJ2-2 and V is TRBV27; 10 positions match TRBD2. The J segment lost 4 bases and the V segment lost 2 bases, leaving 10 bases of the junction unmatched. The V gene's germline CDR1 is MNHEY and CDR2 SMNVEV (reference sequence). CDR3 size: 18 residues. In nucleotides, the CDR3 is TGTGCCAGCAGTTTACTGACCCCGGGACTAGCGCGCACCGGGGAGCTGTTTTTT. Translated: CASSLLTPGLARTGELFF.

As for this clone: Other DNA sequences in this sample translate to the same CDR3. CDR3 bases: TGCAGCGTGGGGGGCAGCTCTGGGGCCAACGTCCTGACTTTC. Translating gives CSVGGSSGANVLTF. The chain employs TRBV29-1 and TRBJ2-6; D assignment may be TRBD1 or TRBD2 (6 bases each). Trimming removed 6 bases at V and 0 bases at J, with 9 bases between. The germline V gene encodes CDR1 SQVTM and CDR2 ANQGSEA. The CDR3 covers 14 residues.

J is TRBJ1-2 and V is TRBV27, with D maybe TRBD1 (5 bases). Germline V gives CDR1 MNHEY, CDR2 SMNVEV (reference sequence). The CDR3 is made up of 15 amino acids. V was clipped by 5 bases and J by 4 bases, with 17 bases between them. CDR3 DNA: TGTGCCAGCAGTCCCTCCTCGGGACGGATCTATGGCTACACCTTC. Protein product: CASSPSSGRIYGYTF.

This clone was detected only once. The chain uses TRBV7-3 and TRBJ2-3; D is uncertain. The germline gives CDR1 SGHTA, CDR2 FQGTGA. The V end was cut by 2 bases, the J end by 3 bases, with 15 bases between. The CDR3 is made up of 16 amino acids. CDR3 in amino acids: CASSLSPTRGTDTQYF. The CDR3 DNA is TGTGCCAGCAGCTTATCCCCGACCCGAGGTACAGATACGCAGTATTTT. Full variable domain (remainder filled in from reference TRBV7-3 and TRBJ2-3): GAGVSQTPSNKVTEKGKYVELRCDPISGHTALYWYRQSLGQGPEFLIYFQGTGAADDSGLPNDRFFAVRPEGSVSTLKIQRTERGDSAVYLCASSLSPTRGTDTQYFGPGTRLTVL.

This clone was seen ten or more times. This chain links TRBV18 with TRBJ1-5; D might be TRBD1 (5 bases). The CDR3 is made up of 13 amino acids. From germline, CDR1 is KGHSH and CDR2 LQKENI. V gave up 8 bases and J gave up 4 bases, with 12 bases separating them. CDR3 in amino acids: CASRPGGNQPQHF. DNA of the CDR3: TGTGCCAGCCGACCTGGGGGGAATCAGCCCCAGCATTTT.

This clone was seen a single time. A junction end diverges from the germline sequence, so it may reflect a read error. The V and J genes are TRBV7-7 and TRBJ2-3; TRBD1 matches at 7 bases. There are 16 residues in the CDR3. Germline CDR1 and CDR2: SSHAT and FNYEAQ (reference sequence). CDR3 in amino acids: CASSPGTASGTDTQYF. The CDR3 coding sequence is TGTGCTAGCAGCCCCGGGACAGCCTCGGGCACAGATACGCAGTATTTT.